This T cell receptor (beta chain) was captured by sequencing in a study of OX40 agonist ivuxolimab in advanced cancers. Regarding the complete study: The costimulatory receptor OX40 (CD134) was targeted by ivuxolimab, a fully human IgG2 agonistic monoclonal antibody. Intravenous ivuxolimab was administered to patients every 2 weeks at six dose levels: 0.01, 0.1, 0.3, 1.5, 3 and 10 mg/kg. Of the roughly 50 dose-escalation patients, hepatocellular carcinoma was present in about 19, melanoma in approximately 15, renal cell carcinoma in 9 and head and neck cancer in 9. In the dose-escalation cohort, 70% to 85% of patients were male, and the mean age was 60 years with a range of roughly 20 to 79. Prior anti-PD-1, anti-PD-L1 or anti-CTLA-4 therapy was permitted, and checkpoint inhibitors had been received by 40% to 50% of dose-escalation patients. Partial responses occurred in three dose-escalation patients: two with cutaneous melanoma and one with hepatocellular carcinoma. Peripheral TCRbeta sequencing was intended to test whether TCR sequence diversity was altered and clonal T-cell expansion was caused by ivuxolimab. The paper describes the monotherapy dose-escalation part (N ≈ 49 patients) of the phase I trial of ivuxolimab.

By sample share, this clone is medium-sized (0.01 to 0.1%). The antigen it binds to is not known. No base-level quality is on record; no much larger clone is a single base apart. What the research found in general, with its limitations: Which antigens the clonally expanded peripheral T cells were specific for was not determined. At doses of 0.1 to 3.0 mg/kg, clonal expansion of both CD4+ and CD8+ blood T cells was observed from baseline to week 6. In the 0.1-3.0 mg/kg groups, partial responders were among the patients with the lowest normalized peripheral clonal expansion, particularly in CD8+ T cells. After ivuxolimab, CD8+ T cells had more expanded clones than CD4+ T cells on average. Low levels of normalized T-cell clonal expansion were also seen in some nonresponding patients.

The junction shows trimming of 2 bases on V and 3 bases on J, plus 9 bases between the germline ends. CDR1 SGHDT and CDR2 YYEEEE are derived from the germline V gene. Counted from cysteine to phenylalanine, this CDR3 has 13 amino acids. Kept here is only the CDR3 DNA, which spans 39 bases and is read in frame from base 1. The trial excluded patients who had a history of autoimmune disease or who were on systemic immunosuppression. Peripheral blood for TCR sequencing was collected from all dose cohorts at baseline, on cycle 4 day 1, and on cycle 7 day 1. Samples came from an open-label, multicenter, first-in-human phase I dose-escalation trial of ivuxolimab. Adults with locally advanced or metastatic head and neck squamous cell, hepatocellular, melanoma or renal cell carcinoma were enrolled in the trial. Before TCR sequencing, CD4+ T cells and CD8+ T cells were sorted from peripheral blood as separate populations.

Genomic DNA was extracted from sorted cells for sequencing of the TCRbeta CDR3 region. TCRbeta CDR3 regions were sequenced using the immunoSEQ Assay. Imported from immuneACCESS, the table was reduced by TCRdb to in-frame sequences with V and J called. These copies leave out some clones; in studies compared against another copy, an unresolved V gene accounts for under half, and the cause of the remainder is not known. Within this sample are some 87,000 clones, with around 94% of them counted one time only. Approximately 10% of the sample is taken by the ten largest. The sequence was obtained from an adult with an advanced solid tumor such as melanoma, head and neck, liver or kidney cancer. The chain joins TRBV5-6 to TRBJ2-7; confidence is insufficient to name the D gene. This specimen was CD4+ or CD8+ T cells sorted from blood, taken in a trial of the OX40 agonist ivuxolimab. The CDR3 region: CASSLGRYYEQYF. The DNA sequence reads TGTGCCAGCAGCTTAGGCAGGTACTACGAGCAGTACTTC.